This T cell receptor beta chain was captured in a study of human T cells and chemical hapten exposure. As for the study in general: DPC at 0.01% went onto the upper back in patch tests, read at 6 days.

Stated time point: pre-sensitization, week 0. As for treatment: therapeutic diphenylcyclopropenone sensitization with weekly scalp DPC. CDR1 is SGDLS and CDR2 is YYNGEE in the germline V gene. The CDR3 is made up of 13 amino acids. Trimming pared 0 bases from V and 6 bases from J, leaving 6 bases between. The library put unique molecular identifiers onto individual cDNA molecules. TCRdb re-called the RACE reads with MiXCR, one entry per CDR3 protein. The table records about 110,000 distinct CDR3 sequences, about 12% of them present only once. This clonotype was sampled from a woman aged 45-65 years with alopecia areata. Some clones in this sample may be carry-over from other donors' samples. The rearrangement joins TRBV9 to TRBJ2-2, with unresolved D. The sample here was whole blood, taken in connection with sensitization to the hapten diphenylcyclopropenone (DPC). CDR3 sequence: CASSVDYPGELFF. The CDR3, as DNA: TGTGCCAGCAGCGTAGACTACCCCGGGGAGCTGTTTTTT.